These 8 T cell receptor beta chains share one sample of origin, sequenced in a study of CD8+ T cells in alopecia areata. Investigators isolated RNA and reverse transcribed it into cDNA to act as the sequencing template. The method was immunoSEQ multiplex PCR; TCRdb's version includes in-frame clones alone and lacks a portion of them. The data hold just under 65,000 clones, with more than 45% observed a single time. Treatment indicated: oral pan-JAK inhibitor, 5-10 mg twice daily. The specimen was CD8+ T cells sorted from blood, collected at approximately week 36, from a patient treated with tofacitinib. These receptors all stem from a human donor with alopecia areata.

The chain has TRBV5-1 and TRBJ2-7, with TRBD1 matching over 10 bases. With 4 bases clipped from V and 4 bases from J, the junction kept 8 bases outside the gene matches. The CDR3 extends over 15 amino acids. Germline CDR1 and CDR2: SGHRS and YFSETQ. DNA of the CDR3: TGCGCCAGCAGCCACCCCGGGACAGGGGAATACGAGCAGTACTTC. It specifies CASSHPGTGEYEQYF. The whole variable domain, remainder taken from reference TRBV5-1 and TRBJ2-7, is KAGVTQTPRYLIKTRGQQVTLSCSPISGHRSVSWYQQTPGQGLQFLFEYFSETQRNKGNFPGRFSGRQFSNSRSEMNVSTLELGDSALYLCASSHPGTGEYEQYFGPGTRLTVT.

In this sample, this clone turned up a few times. The chain uses TRBV19 and TRBJ1-1; D is undetermined. Germline lookup yields CDR1 LNHDA and CDR2 SQIVND (reference sequence). Trimming left V 3 bases short and J 2 bases short, with 7 bases between. The CDR3 is made up of 13 amino acids. For the CDR3, the DNA is TGTGCCAGTAGTATTAGTACTAACACTGAAGCTTTCTTT. Encoded protein: CASSISTNTEAFF.

This CDR3 reads CASRSGPQVIQYF. CDR3 nucleotides: TGTGCCAGCAGATCGGGGCCCCAAGTGATTCAGTACTTC. V and J are TRBV5-6 and TRBJ2-5, with D perhaps being TRBD1 or TRBD2 (5 bases each). The germline CDR1 and CDR2 sequences are SGHDT and YYEEEE. Trimming took 5 bases from V and 11 from J, leaving 19 bases between them. The CDR3 runs 13 residues.

The rearrangement uses TRBV7-8 and TRBJ2-7; TRBD1 matches 8 bases. Germline trimming cut 3 bases from V and 4 bases from J; bases unmatched to any gene: 8. The CDR3 extends over 15 amino acids. Germline-derived CDR1 and CDR2 are SGHVS and FQNEAQ. CDR3 in amino acids: CASSFKTGAAYEQYF. The CDR3 DNA sequence: TGTGCCAGCAGCTTTAAGACAGGGGCGGCGTACGAGCAGTACTTC. The complete variable domain, with remaining parts taken from reference TRBV7-8 and TRBJ2-7, reads GAGVSQSPRYKVAKRGQDVALRCDPISGHVSLFWYQQALGQGPEFLTYFQNEAQLDKSGLPSDRFFAERPEGSVSTLKIQRTQQEDSAVYLCASSFKTGAAYEQYFGPGTRLTVT.

This chain uses TRBV7-8 with TRBJ2-7; tentative D call: TRBD2 (5 bases). The CDR3 covers 15 residues. Trimming removed 4 bases from V and 0 bases from J, with 13 bases in between. Germline-derived CDR1 and CDR2 are SGHVS and FQNEAQ. CDR3 amino acids: CASSSRGGISYEQYF. CDR3 DNA sequence: TGTGCCAGCAGCTCCCGGGGTGGGATCTCCTACGAGCAGTACTTC.

The genes are TRBV4-3 and TRBJ2-1; D possibly uses TRBD1 or TRBD2 (7 bases each). The CDR3 contains 14 residues. The germline V and J ends were trimmed by 3 bases and 3 bases, with 9 bases remaining between them. Germline V gene sequence: CDR1 LGHNA, CDR2 YSLEER. CDR3 sequence: CASSHRGGYNEQFF. In DNA form, the CDR3 reads TGCGCCAGCAGCCACAGGGGGGGCTACAATGAGCAGTTCTTC.

J is TRBJ2-5 and V is TRBV27; the D is unclear. The CDR3 consists of 15 residues. Germline values: CDR1 MNHEY, CDR2 SMNVEV (reference sequence). The germline V and J ends were trimmed by 8 bases and 0 bases, with 16 bases remaining between them. CDR3 sequence (DNA): TGTGCCAGCGCGCCGGTGACCGTGTACCAAGAGACCCAGTACTTC. It translates to CASAPVTVYQETQYF.

The chain has TRBV5-5 and TRBJ1-5; D remains unclear. The length of the CDR3 is 15 residues. Germline V gene lookup returns CDR1 SGHKS and CDR2 YYEKEE (reference sequence). V dropped 0 bases and J dropped 4 bases, with 11 bases sitting between them. The CDR3 nucleotides are TGTGCCAGCAGCTTGGCCTCAACGGGGAATCAGCCCCAGCATTTT. Amino acid sequence: CASSLASTGNQPQHF. Supplemented by reference TRBV5-5 and TRBJ1-5, the full variable domain reads DAGVTQSPTHLIKTRGQQVTLRCSPISGHKSVSWYQQVLGQGPQFIFQYYEKEERGRGNFPDRFSARQFPNYSSELNVNALLLGDSALYLCASSLASTGNQPQHFGDGTRLSIL.